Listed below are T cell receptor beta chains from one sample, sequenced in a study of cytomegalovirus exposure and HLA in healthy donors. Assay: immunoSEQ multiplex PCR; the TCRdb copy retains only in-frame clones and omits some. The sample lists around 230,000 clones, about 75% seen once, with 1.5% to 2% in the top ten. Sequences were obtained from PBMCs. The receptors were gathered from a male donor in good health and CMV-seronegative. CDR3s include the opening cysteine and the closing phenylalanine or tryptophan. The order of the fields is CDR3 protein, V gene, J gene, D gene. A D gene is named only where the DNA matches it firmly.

CASLGTVGYTF,TRBV19,TRBJ1-2,TRBD1
CASSESRSYNEQFF,TRBV2,TRBJ2-1,.
CASRTGQGAYNEQFF,TRBV6-6,TRBJ2-1,TRBD1
CASSLGTLSTDTQYF,TRBV5-1,TRBJ2-3,.
CASSARPGQGTYEQYF,TRBV25-1,TRBJ2-7,TRBD1
CASSPNRGQPQHF,TRBV28,TRBJ1-5,TRBD1
CASSVAGGKVAGELFF,TRBV9,TRBJ2-2,TRBD1
CASSYSPGNQPQHF,TRBV6-5,TRBJ1-5,.
CASTAQGRSLTEAFF,TRBV4-3,TRBJ1-1,.
CASRPGQPGGEQYF,TRBV27,TRBJ2-5,.
CASSMAARGETQYF,TRBV5-1,TRBJ2-5,.